The following is a T cell receptor (beta chain) sequence with its context. This CDR3 is built from 14 residues. V gave up 1 base and J gave up 0 bases, with 4 bases separating them. Looked up from germline, CDR1 is MNHNS and CDR2 is SASEGT. The time point denotes: pre-treatment sample, taken before nivolumab and TIL therapy. The immunoSEQ assay was v3. Sequenced by immunoSEQ multiplex PCR; TCRdb stores in-frame clones only, minus some. The sample gives more than 50,000 clones, roughly 87% of which show up once; just over 2.5% is in the top ten. The data derive from a study of TIL therapy for anti-PD-1-resistant metastatic lung cancer. Across the whole study: Most patients had lung adenocarcinoma; a handful of tumors were EGFR-mutant, two ALK-rearranged; half smoked currently or formerly.

The material sequenced was blood, taken at baseline. The chain is built from TRBV6-1 and TRBJ1-5; no clear D. This TCR was recovered from a person aged 25 to 80 with non-small cell lung cancer. The CDR3: CASSEGYSNQPQHF. The CDR3 DNA sequence: TGTGCCAGCAGTGAAGGATATAGCAATCAGCCCCAGCATTTT.